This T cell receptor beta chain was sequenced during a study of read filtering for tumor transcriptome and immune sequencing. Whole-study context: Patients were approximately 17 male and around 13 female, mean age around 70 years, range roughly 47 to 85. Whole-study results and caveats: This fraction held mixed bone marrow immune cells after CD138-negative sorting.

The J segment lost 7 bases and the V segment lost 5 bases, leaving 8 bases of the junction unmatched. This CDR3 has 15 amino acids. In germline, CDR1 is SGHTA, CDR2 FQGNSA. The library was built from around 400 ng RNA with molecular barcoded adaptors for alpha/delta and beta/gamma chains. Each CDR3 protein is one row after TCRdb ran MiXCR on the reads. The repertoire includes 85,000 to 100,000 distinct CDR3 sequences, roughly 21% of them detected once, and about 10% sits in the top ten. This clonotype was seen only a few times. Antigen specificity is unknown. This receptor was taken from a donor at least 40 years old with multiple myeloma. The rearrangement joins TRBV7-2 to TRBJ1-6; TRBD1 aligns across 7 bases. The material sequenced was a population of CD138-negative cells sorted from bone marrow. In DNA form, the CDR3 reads TGTGCCAGCAGCCCTCGACAGGGTTGGAATTCACCCCTCCACTTT. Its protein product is CASSPRQGWNSPLHF.